This T cell receptor (beta chain) was identified during a study of T-cell memory formation after mild COVID-19. At the level of the study: Largely donor-specific sequence clusters came from a couple of donors.

Comments on this clonotype: Its antigen is not known.

MiXCR, applied by TCRdb to the 5' RACE reads, yields one record per CDR3 protein. The sample yields more than 300,000 distinct CDR3 sequences, 14% seen once. Deletions cut 7 bases from V and 1 base from J, with 13 bases between. CDR1 and CDR2 (germline): MNHEY, SVGEGT. The length of the CDR3 is 15 residues. Overall study findings and caveats: Most CD4+ clones that shrank were in CM and EM, while CD8+ ones turned up in EMRA.

Sequenced material: PBMCs or a T cell subset sorted from them (not recorded which). The rearrangement uses TRBV6-2 or TRBV6-3 and TRBJ2-2; no definite D call. The clonotype was recovered from a man between 18 and 35 years old who had mild COVID-19 (a few samples of this study predate the infection). Cell type and time point are not known. CDR3 nucleotides: TGTGCCAGCACCCCCCCCCGGAGGAACACCGGGGAGCTGTTTTTT. It encodes CASTPPRRNTGELFF.